The rows below give T cell receptor beta chains drawn from one sample of a study of T-cell reconstitution after alpha-beta-depleted transplantation in children. One entry per CDR3 protein results from TCRdb running MiXCR on the PCR reads. The sample consists of roughly 500,000 distinct CDR3 sequences, over 25% of them appearing once. Sequenced material: PBMCs from the stem cell graft donor, taken from the stem cell graft. The receptors derive from a human donor who donated a stem cell graft to a child with aplastic anemia. CDR3s include the opening cysteine and the closing phenylalanine or tryptophan. A D gene is named only where the DNA matches it firmly. Expanded clones are given a class, and other clones once, few, many or no size at all.

cdr3_length clone_size d_call j_call v_call cdr3_nt cdr3_aa
13 . TRBD1 TRBJ1-2 TRBV29-1 TGCAGCGTTGAACGGGACAGGGACTATGGCTACACCTTC CSVERDRDYGYTF
13 . . TRBJ1-1 TRBV19 TGTGCCAGCGCTAGGACGAGGAACACTGAAGCTTTCTTT CASARTRNTEAFF
16 . . TRBJ2-1 TRBV29-1 TGCAGCGTTGAAGATGGGCTACCGACCTCCTACAATGAGCAGTTCTTC CSVEDGLPTSYNEQFF
14 . . TRBJ1-1 TRBV4-1 TGCGCCAGCAGCCAAGGTCAGGGAACCCCTGAAGCTTTCTTT CASSQGQGTPEAFF
16 few . TRBJ1-5 TRBV7-8 TGTGCCAGCAGCTTAGGAGGCTTCGGCAGGGAGGGGCCCCAGCATTTT CASSLGGFGREGPQHF
14 . TRBD1 TRBJ1-5 TRBV20-1 TGCAGTGCTAGTCGAGACAGGGTAAATCAGCCCCAGCATTTT CSASRDRVNQPQHF
15 few TRBD1 TRBJ2-3 TRBV6-2/TRBV6-3 TGTGCCAGCGCTCCCGGTCAGGGGGCACCGGATACGCAGTATTTT CASAPGQGAPDTQYF
13 few . TRBJ1-1 TRBV12-3/TRBV12-4 TGTGCCAGCAGTCTCATCCCAGACACTGAAGCTTTCTTT CASSLIPDTEAFF
15 few TRBD1 TRBJ1-4 TRBV5-1 TGCGCCAGCAGCTTGGCCGGGACAGGGAGTGAAAAACTGTTTTTT CASSLAGTGSEKLFF
14 few TRBD1 TRBJ1-2 TRBV29-1 TGCAGCGTTGGACAGACAGGGCGTCGAGGTGGCTACACCTTC CSVGQTGRRGGYTF
13 . . TRBJ1-1 TRBV27 TGTGCCAGCGCCGGGGCCCGGAACACTGAAGCTTTCTTT CASAGARNTEAFF
14 . TRBD2 TRBJ2-1 TRBV19 TGTGCCAGTAGTCCGGGACTAGGGTCCAATGAGCAGTTCTTC CASSPGLGSNEQFF
21 . TRBD2 TRBJ2-1 TRBV11-1 TGTGCCAGCAGCTTAGCCCACGGACTAGCGGGAAGTTCAAGCTCCTACAATGAGCAGTTCTTC CASSLAHGLAGSSSSYNEQFF
14 . TRBD1 TRBJ2-5 TRBV4-1 TGCGCCAGCAGCCCAGGACAGGACCAAGAGACCCAGTACTTC CASSPGQDQETQYF
16 . . TRBJ1-5 TRBV12-3/TRBV12-4 TGTGCCAGCAGTTTGGGGCAGTTACTCAGCAATCAGCCCCAGCATTTT CASSLGQLLSNQPQHF
14 few . TRBJ2-1 TRBV12-3/TRBV12-4 TGTGCCAGCAGTCCTCTCGGGACTTTAAATGAGCAGTTCTTC CASSPLGTLNEQFF
13 . . TRBJ2-5 TRBV13 TGTGCCAGCAGCTTGCCGGCAGCGGAGACCCAGTACTTC CASSLPAAETQYF
12 few . TRBJ2-1 TRBV19 TGTGCCACCAAACCAGCAGGGACTGAGCAGTTCTTC CATKPAGTEQFF
16 few TRBD1 TRBJ1-6 TRBV2 TGTGCCAGCAGCTTGGGTCCGGGACAGGGAGGCTCACCCCTCCACTTT CASSLGPGQGGSPLHF
14 . . TRBJ2-1 TRBV20-1 TGCAGTGCTAGAGTTGGTGGGCCAAAAAGTGAGCAGTTCTTC CSARVGGPKSEQFF
14 few . TRBJ2-1 TRBV24-1 TGTGCCACTGCGGGGCCCAGACCCGACAATGAGCAGTTCTTC CATAGPRPDNEQFF
14 few TRBD2 TRBJ2-2 TRBV12-3/TRBV12-4 TGTGCCAGCAGCGAGCTAGCGGGCACCGGGGAGCTGTTTTTT CASSELAGTGELFF
17 few TRBD1 TRBJ2-1 TRBV27 TGTGCCAGCAGTCCATCCCCCGGGACAGCCCTCGGGAATGAGCAGTTCTTC CASSPSPGTALGNEQFF